Listed below are T cell receptor beta chains from one sample, sequenced in a study of blood T cell repertoires in COVID-19. The table came from immunoSEQ multiplex PCR; TCRdb's copy has only in-frame clones and leaves some out. The sample yields about 300,000 clones, 89% seen once. Sequences were obtained from peripheral blood. These receptors were obtained from a woman under 40 with COVID-19, enrolled during active disease. Each CDR3 is given with its conserved first and last residue. D genes are given only for firm matches. A clone size is listed for some rows: how often the clone was seen (once, few, many), or a class if it is expanded.

>.|TRBJ2-5|TRBV7-2|.|14
CASSKGGGSETQYF
TGTGCCAGCAGCAAAGGGGGAGGGTCGGAGACCCAGTACTTC
>.|TRBJ2-1|TRBV14|.|11
CASSQAFRQFF
TGTGCCAGCAGCCAAGCTTTCAGGCAGTTCTTC
>TRBD1|TRBJ1-2|TRBV2|.|15
CASTQDRPSNYGYTF
TGTGCCAGCACCCAGGACAGGCCCTCTAACTATGGCTACACCTTC
>TRBD1|TRBJ1-6|TRBV19|.|14
CASRAGTGGSPLHF
TGTGCCAGTAGAGCCGGGACAGGGGGATCACCCCTCCACTTT
>.|TRBJ1-1|TRBV12-3/TRBV12-4|once|12
CASSSGQYEAFF
TGTGCCAGCAGCTCCGGACAGTATGAAGCTTTCTTT
>TRBD1|TRBJ2-2|TRBV28|.|14
CASSSTGGPGELFF
TGTGCCAGCAGCTCGACAGGGGGCCCCGGGGAGCTGTTTTTT
>.|TRBJ1-1|TRBV28|.|13
CASSPRVWSEAFF
TGTGCCAGCAGTCCTCGGGTCTGGTCTGAAGCTTTCTTT
>TRBD2|TRBJ2-5|TRBV28|once|14
CASRRTSAQETQYF
TGTGCCAGCAGGCGGACTAGCGCCCAAGAGACCCAGTACTTC
>TRBD1|TRBJ1-2|TRBV4-1|.|15
CASSQGQGVDYGYTF
TGCGCCAGCAGCCAAGGACAGGGGGTTGACTATGGCTACACCTTC
>.|TRBJ2-1|TRBV5-8|.|14
CASSFVAGGNEQFF
TGTGCCAGCAGCTTTGTGGCAGGGGGGAATGAGCAGTTCTTC
>.|TRBJ1-3|TRBV7-9|.|14
CASNTGVSGNTIYF
TGTGCCAGCAACACAGGTGTCTCTGGAAACACCATATATTTT
>.|TRBJ1-5|TRBV6-5|.|13
CASSFTEYQPQHF
TGTGCCAGCAGTTTCACTGAATATCAGCCCCAGCATTTT
>.|TRBJ1-1|TRBV7-2|.|16
CASSLQGIALNTEAFF
TGTGCCAGCAGCTTACAGGGTATCGCTTTGAACACTGAAGCTTTCTTT
>TRBD2|TRBJ2-5|TRBV5-1|.|15
CASRTSGDSGETQYF
TGCGCCAGCCGGACTAGCGGGGACTCGGGGGAGACCCAGTACTTC
>.|TRBJ2-5|TRBV24-1|.|13
CATSETVQETQYF
TGTGCCACCAGTGAAACAGTTCAAGAGACCCAGTACTTC
>TRBD1|TRBJ1-6|TRBV9|.|15
CASSPGQAGNSPLHF
TGTGCCAGCAGCCCCGGACAGGCGGGTAATTCACCCCTCCACTTT
>TRBD2|TRBJ2-1|TRBV11-2|few|13
CASSLMGGNEQFF
TGTGCCAGCAGCCTAATGGGGGGGAATGAGCAGTTCTTC
>TRBD1|TRBJ2-2|TRBV29-1|.|17
CSGLRPRQGVSTGELFF
TGCAGCGGCCTAAGGCCTAGACAGGGCGTCAGCACCGGGGAGCTGTTTTTT
>.|TRBJ1-5|TRBV2|.|14
CASKEFNSNQPQHF
TGTGCCAGCAAGGAGTTCAATAGCAATCAGCCCCAGCATTTT
>.|TRBJ2-1|TRBV2|.|14
CASRRTTSNNEQFF
TGTGCCAGCAGGAGGACTACGTCAAACAATGAGCAGTTCTTC
>TRBD1|TRBJ1-3|TRBV15|.|19
CATSRVGWGRGNTGNTIYF
TGTGCCACCAGCAGAGTGGGGTGGGGCAGGGGGAATACTGGAAACACCATATATTTT
>.|TRBJ1-1|TRBV3-1/TRBV3-2|.|15
CASSNRDTSLPEAFF
TGTGCCAGCAGCAACCGGGACACATCTCTCCCTGAAGCTTTCTTT
>.|TRBJ2-5|TRBV19|.|15
CASNHVTGAQETQYF
TGTGCCAGTAACCACGTTACGGGTGCCCAAGAGACCCAGTACTTC
>.|TRBJ1-4|TRBV19|.|14
CASRPGDNSEKLFF
TGTGCCAGTAGGCCCGGGGACAACTCTGAAAAACTGTTTTTT
>.|TRBJ2-3|TRBV6-5|.|14
CASGKGQHTDTQYF
TGTGCCAGCGGAAAAGGACAGCACACAGATACGCAGTATTTT
>.|TRBJ2-1|TRBV9|.|13
CASSVYQGNEQFF
TGTGCCAGCAGCGTATATCAGGGGAATGAGCAGTTCTTC
>.|TRBJ1-6|TRBV11-2|.|14
CASSSPTHNSPLHF
TGTGCCAGCAGCTCCCCAACTCATAATTCACCCCTCCACTTT
>.|TRBJ2-3|TRBV2|.|12
CASSATSDTQYF
TGTGCCAGCAGTGCGACTTCAGATACGCAGTATTTT
>.|TRBJ1-4|TRBV3-1/TRBV3-2|.|15
CASSQVLGTAEKLFF
TGTGCCAGCAGCCAAGTACTTGGGACTGCCGAAAAACTGTTTTTT
>TRBD2|TRBJ2-1|TRBV5-1|.|18
CASRPEPLAGGHYNEQFF
TGCGCCAGCAGGCCGGAACCTCTAGCGGGGGGCCATTACAATGAGCAGTTCTTC
>TRBD1|TRBJ2-2|TRBV4-1|.|13
CASRQQGAGELFF
TGCGCCAGCAGGCAACAGGGGGCCGGGGAGCTGTTTTTT
>TRBD1|TRBJ2-1|TRBV18|few|15
CASSSGQGTYNEQFF
TGTGCCAGCTCATCAGGACAGGGAACCTACAATGAGCAGTTCTTC
>TRBD2|TRBJ2-1|TRBV6-1|.|15
CASSEGRLAGNEQFF
TGTGCCAGCAGTGAAGGAAGACTAGCGGGAAATGAGCAGTTCTTC
>.|TRBJ2-1|TRBV27|.|13
CASSFRQAPKQFF
TGTGCCAGCAGTTTCAGACAGGCCCCTAAGCAGTTCTTC
>TRBD1|TRBJ1-1|TRBV7-9|once|16
CASSLAGTGGRAEAFF
TGTGCCAGCAGCTTAGCGGGGACAGGGGGCAGGGCTGAAGCTTTCTTT
>.|TRBJ1-6|TRBV6-2/TRBV6-3|.|12
CASSSPLSPLHF
TGTGCCAGCAGCTCCCCCCTTTCACCCCTCCACTTT
>.|TRBJ2-3|TRBV11-3|.|13
CASSPGSTDTQYF
TGTGCCAGCAGCCCCGGGTCCACAGATACGCAGTATTTT
>TRBD1|TRBJ1-5|TRBV4-1|.|16
CASSQGGTGGGQPQHF
TGCGCCAGCAGCCAAGGGGGCACAGGGGGAGGTCAGCCCCAGCATTTT
>TRBD1|TRBJ2-1|TRBV18|.|16
CASSPSTGNTAHEQFF
TGTGCCAGCTCACCATCGACAGGGAATACGGCCCATGAGCAGTTCTTC
>.|TRBJ1-1|TRBV5-1|.|14
CASSTGPTNTEAFF
TGCGCCAGCAGCACAGGACCGACGAACACTGAAGCTTTCTTT
>TRBD1|TRBJ1-1|TRBV15|.|14
CATSVRGQGTEAFF
TGTGCCACCAGCGTCAGGGGGCAGGGGACTGAAGCTTTCTTT
>.|TRBJ1-5|TRBV5-1|.|14
CASSLGGPGQPQHF
TGCGCCAGCAGCTTGGGAGGGCCGGGGCAGCCCCAGCATTTT
>TRBD1|TRBJ1-2|TRBV3-1/TRBV3-2|.|15
CASSFQGAPSGGYTF
TGTGCCAGCAGCTTTCAGGGGGCCCCGTCGGGAGGCTACACCTTC
>.|TRBJ2-5|TRBV29-1|.|12
CSGGQGGETQYF
TGCAGCGGCGGACAGGGAGGGGAGACCCAGTACTTC
>TRBD1|TRBJ1-2|TRBV2|.|14
CASRDRAHLYGYTF
TGTGCCAGCAGGGACAGGGCCCACCTCTATGGCTACACCTTC
>TRBD2|TRBJ2-3|TRBV12-3/TRBV12-4|.|13
CASSSLAGDTQYF
TGTGCCAGCAGTTCTCTAGCGGGAGATACGCAGTATTTT
>.|TRBJ1-2|TRBV5-1|.|13
CASSLFRGVGYTF
TGCGCCAGCAGCTTGTTCCGGGGGGTCGGCTACACCTTC
>TRBD1|TRBJ1-4|TRBV18|few|13
CASSPGQAEKLFF
TGTGCCAGCTCACCTGGACAGGCTGAAAAACTGTTTTTT
>.|TRBJ2-1|TRBV6-6|.|14
CASSYQGSYNEQFF
TGTGCCAGCAGTTACCAGGGATCCTACAATGAGCAGTTCTTC
>TRBD2|TRBJ2-1|TRBV7-9|.|16
CASSALGAGGPNEQFF
TGTGCCAGCAGCGCTCTTGGAGCGGGGGGGCCTAATGAGCAGTTCTTC
>.|TRBJ2-5|TRBV2|.|12
CASSDSRETQYF
TGTGCCAGCAGTGATAGCCGGGAGACCCAGTACTTC
>TRBD1|TRBJ2-1|TRBV9|.|14
CASSTGTGGNEQFF
TGTGCCAGCAGCACCGGGACAGGGGGCAATGAGCAGTTCTTC